The 17 T cell receptor beta chains below were found in one sample sequenced in a study of Graves' ophthalmopathy and Graves' hyperthyroidism. Amplified TCR beta CDR3 regions were obtained using RNA transcripts as template. First-round RT-PCR with HTBI primers preceded a second-round multiplex PCR. MiXCR, run by TCRdb on the multiplex PCR reads, gives a single entry per CDR3 protein. The data contain hundreds of thousands of distinct CDR3 sequences, approximately 15% of them singletons. Sequencing was performed on blood. The source of these receptors is a woman in her 30s with Graves' ophthalmopathy.

The table lists this clonotype with many counts. The chain has TRBV9 and TRBJ2-5, with 10 bases that match TRBD2. Germline V gives CDR1 SGDLS, CDR2 YYNGEE. The CDR3 has 16 residues. V lost 1 base and J lost 3; bases outside the gene matches: 6. The CDR3 protein is CASSVWGLAGEETQYF. The CDR3 DNA is TGTGCCAGCAGCGTATGGGGGCTAGCGGGAGAAGAGACCCAGTACTTC.

This clonotype was counted ten times or more. The genes are TRBV28 and TRBJ2-7; D possibly corresponds to TRBD1 (5 bases). The CDR3 spans 17 residues. V was cut by 5 bases and J by 0 bases, with 20 bases left in between. Germline V gene sequence: CDR1 MDHEN, CDR2 SYDVKM. The CDR3 bases are TGTGCCAGCAGTGCCCCCCCTGGGGCAGGACGCTCCTACGAGCAGTACTTC. This sequence encodes CASSAPPGAGRSYEQYF.

This clonotype has a count of ten or more. The J gene is TRBJ1-6, the V gene TRBV2; 7 nucleotides agree with TRBD1. The CDR3 spans 13 residues. Germline assignment: CDR1 SNHLY and CDR2 FYNNEI. V lost 6 bases and J lost 10; bases outside the gene matches: 6. The CDR3 DNA is TGTGCCAGCAGACAGGGGACGGTGTCACCCCTCCACTTT. Residues: CASRQGTVSPLHF. Drawing the rest from reference TRBV2 and TRBJ1-6, the complete variable domain is EPEVTQTPSHQVTQMGQEVILRCVPISNHLYFYWYRQILGQKVEFLVSFYNNEISEKSEIFDDQFSVERPDGSNFTLKIRSTKLEDSAMYFCASRQGTVSPLHFGNGTRLTVT.

This clonotype has ten or more counts. J is TRBJ1-2 and V is TRBV6-2 or TRBV6-3; TRBD1 matches at 9 bases. The J segment lost 5 bases and the V segment lost 11 bases, leaving 12 bases of the junction unmatched. Germline V lookup: CDR1 MNHEY, CDR2 SVGEGT. This CDR3 has 14 residues. CDR3 region: CAGHPGQGKYGYTF. The DNA of the CDR3 is TGTGCCGGTCATCCGGGACAGGGCAAATATGGCTACACCTTC.

V usage is TRBV29-1 and J usage is TRBJ1-6; 7 bases are shared with TRBD1. CDR1 and CDR2 from the germline V gene are SQVTM and ANQGSEA. V lost 7 bases and J lost 7; bases outside the gene matches: 13. The CDR3 totals 15 residues. The CDR3 spells CSALTGPARNSPLHF. DNA for the CDR3: TGCAGCGCCCTGACAGGGCCCGCTCGCAATTCACCCCTCCACTTT.

This clonotype was counted at least ten times. V usage is TRBV7-8 and J usage is TRBJ2-2, with D possibly matching TRBD2 (5 bases). Germline values: CDR1 SGHVS, CDR2 FQNEAQ. Trimming took 1 base from V and 7 from J, leaving 13 bases between them. The CDR3 length is 15 residues. The chain's CDR3 is CASSLVASHHGELFF. The CDR3 nucleotides are TGTGCCAGCAGCTTAGTGGCTAGCCACCACGGGGAGCTGTTTTTT.

This clonotype has a count of ten or more. The chain couples TRBV20-1 to TRBJ1-3; D might be TRBD1 (5 bases). There are 14 residues in the CDR3. Germline V gives CDR1 DFQATT, CDR2 SNEGSKA (reference sequence). V lost 1 base and J lost 6, with 13 bases in between. The CDR3 loop is CSARAGSGINTIYF. The CDR3, as DNA: TGCAGTGCTAGAGCAGGGTCTGGGATAAACACCATATATTTT.

This clonotype was recorded at least ten times. This chain joins TRBV12-3 or TRBV12-4 and TRBJ2-7; 7 bases match TRBD1. Unmatched junction bases numbered 14, after V lost 6 bases and J lost 6 bases. The CDR3 extends over 15 amino acids. CDR3 DNA sequence: TGTGCCAGCAGATCCTCCGGCGACAGGGCTATCGAGCAGTACTTC. The encoded protein is CASRSSGDRAIEQYF.

This clonotype was counted ten times or more. The CDR3 loop is CASSYTQHGGQIRQETQYF. CDR3 DNA sequence: TGTGCCAGCAGTTACACTCAGCACGGGGGGCAGATCCGCCAAGAGACCCAGTACTTC. The V gene is TRBV6-5, the J gene TRBJ2-5; D perhaps matches TRBD2 (7 bases). This CDR3 is built from 19 residues. The germline CDR1 and CDR2 sequences are MNHEY and SVGAGI. Trimming took off 2 bases at V and 1 base at J, with 23 bases between the two ends.

At least ten counts were recorded for this clonotype. The rearrangement links TRBV6-5 to TRBJ1-1; weak D call: TRBD1 (5 bases). Germline CDR1 is MNHEY and CDR2 is SVGAGI. V lost 0 bases and J 5 bases, leaving 13 bases between the germline ends. The CDR3 has 15 residues. CDR3 amino acids: CASSYSNDRWTEAFF. The CDR3 DNA reads as TGTGCCAGCAGTTACTCGAATGACAGATGGACTGAAGCTTTCTTT.

This clonotype was counted at least ten times. The genes are TRBV7-2 and TRBJ1-5; tentative D call: TRBD1 (5 bases). The V gene lost 3 bases and the J gene lost 2 bases, with 14 bases spanning the gap. The V gene's germline CDR1 is SGHTA and CDR2 FQGNSA. The CDR3 spans 16 residues. In DNA, the CDR3 is TGTGCCAGCAGCTTTGGGGGAGGGTATGGCAATCAGCCCCAGCATTTT. It is translated as CASSFGGGYGNQPQHF.

About this clonotype itself: This sequence may be a read error, since a much larger clone differs from it by one base. The chain is built from TRBV9 and TRBJ2-6; 7 nucleotides line up with TRBD1. The length of the CDR3 is 18 residues. The germline gives CDR1 SGDLS, CDR2 YYNGEE. CDR3 loop: CASSGPGQMNSRANVLTF. CDR3 coding DNA: TGTGCCAGCAGCGGACCGGGACAGATGAACTCTCGGGCCAACGTCCTGACTTTC.

This clonotype was counted at least ten times. V usage is TRBV29-1 and J usage is TRBJ1-2, with a possible D match to TRBD1 (5 bases). The CDR3 consists of 13 residues. Between the trimmed V and J ends, which lost 2 bases and 8 bases, there was a span of 15 bases. Germline V gene lookup returns CDR1 SQVTM and CDR2 ANQGSEA. CDR3 sequence reads: CSVERGRLGGYTF. In DNA form, the CDR3 reads TGCAGCGTTGAAAGGGGACGGCTTGGGGGCTACACCTTC.

Of note for this clonotype: The conserved final phenylalanine or tryptophan is absent from the CDR3, which likely points to a read error. V is TRBV6-1 and J is TRBJ2-7; TRBD1 matches at 9 bases. Germline V gene lookup returns CDR1 MNHNS and CDR2 SASEGT. The CDR3 sequence is 14 residues long. J gave up 3 bases and V 3 bases, and 3 bases lay outside the gene matches. CDR3 sequence (DNA): TGTGCCAGCAGTGAGACAGGGGGTAACTACGAGCAGTACTTA. This gives the protein CASSETGGNYEQYL.

This clonotype was recorded at least ten times. V and J are TRBV20-1 and TRBJ2-7; 10 bases are a match to TRBD2. Trimming took 0 bases from V and 0 from J; bases not matched to a gene: 8. Germline V gene lookup returns CDR1 DFQATT and CDR2 SNEGSKA (reference sequence). This CDR3 has 17 amino acids. This CDR3 is CSARDMTASGSSYEQYF. DNA of the CDR3: TGCAGTGCTAGAGATATGACCGCTAGCGGGAGCTCCTACGAGCAGTACTTC.

This clonotype was observed at least ten times. The chain combines TRBV12-3 or TRBV12-4 with TRBJ1-6; tentative D call: TRBD1 (5 bases). Trimming shortened V by 4 bases and J by 3 bases, and 10 bases separated the two germline ends. The CDR3 runs 15 residues. CDR3 sequence reads: CASSSGGVYNSPLHF. CDR3 DNA: TGTGCCAGCAGTTCGGGGGGAGTCTATAATTCACCCCTCCACTTT.

This clonotype was seen ten or more times. A much larger clone sits a single nucleotide away, making a read error possible. This chain links TRBV6-1 with TRBJ2-5, with D possibly called TRBD1 or TRBD2 (5 bases each). Germline CDR1 reads MNHNS; CDR2 reads SASEGT. The CDR3 contains 17 residues. This chain's CDR3 is CASSVHPGRRQQETKYF. The CDR3 nucleotides read TGTGCCAGCAGTGTACACCCGGGACGTAGGCAACAAGAGACCAAGTACTTC.